A selection of T cell receptor beta chains follows, all from one sample in a study of T-cell reconstitution after alpha-beta-depleted transplantation in children. Via MiXCR, TCRdb re-called the PCR reads, giving one row per CDR3 protein. Of hundreds of thousands of distinct CDR3 sequences listed, over 15% were seen once; the top ten hold around 0.96%. Sequencing used PBMCs from the stem cell graft donor, obtained from the stem cell graft. All receptors derive from a human donor who donated a stem cell graft to a child with acute myeloid leukemia. Both conserved end residues are part of each CDR3. D genes are given only for firm matches. Rows give clone size only sometimes, using once, few, many, or a class for an expanded clone.

abundance	d_gene	v_gene	j_gene	len	CDR3nt	CDR3aa
many	.	TRBV20-1	TRBJ1-1	12	TGCAGTGCTAGAGCGGACATCTCCGCAGCTTTCTTT	CSARADISAAFF
few	TRBD2	TRBV10-3	TRBJ2-3	15	TGTGCCATCGGAACTAGCGGGGGAGTCACAGATACGCAGTATTTT	CAIGTSGGVTDTQYF
many	TRBD1	TRBV6-1	TRBJ1-2	16	TGTGCCAGCAGCAGGGACAGGGGAAGGACCAACTATGGCTACACCTTC	CASSRDRGRTNYGYTF
.	.	TRBV15	TRBJ2-3	14	TGTGCCACCAGCTCAGAGGGGAGCACAGATACGCAGTATTTT	CATSSEGSTDTQYF
many	TRBD1	TRBV24-1	TRBJ2-7	16	TGTGCCACCAGCCCCGGACCGGGACAGGGGAGCCACGAGCAGTACTTC	CATSPGPGQGSHEQYF
many	.	TRBV20-1	TRBJ2-5	12	TGCAGAGCAACCGGGGGCGGCGAGACCCAGTACTTC	CRATGGGETQYF
few	TRBD1	TRBV12-3/TRBV12-4	TRBJ1-6	15	TGTGCCAGCAGTCCCGGGACAGGGGAGAGCTCACCCCTCCACTTT	CASSPGTGESSPLHF
.	.	TRBV20-1	TRBJ2-3	15	TGCAGTGGAATTCGAGGGGGTAGGCCCACAGATACGCAGTATTTT	CSGIRGGRPTDTQYF
many	.	TRBV5-4	TRBJ2-2	12	TGTGCCAGCAGCTTGGCCGGGTGGGAGCTGTTTTTT	CASSLAGWELFF
few	.	TRBV7-9	TRBJ1-1	14	TGTGCCAGCAGCTTAGGGACAGAGGGGACTGAAGCTTTCTTT	CASSLGTEGTEAFF
many	.	TRBV30	TRBJ1-5	12	TGTGCCTGGAGTTCAGGAGGGCAGCCCCAGCATTTT	CAWSSGGQPQHF
many	.	TRBV7-8	TRBJ2-1	13	TGTGCCAGCAGCCCGGGACGGAACAATGAGCAGTTCTTC	CASSPGRNNEQFF
many	.	TRBV10-3	TRBJ2-1	11	TGTGCCACGGCCCGTTACAATGAGCAGTTCTTC	CATARYNEQFF
few	.	TRBV28	TRBJ1-2	15	TGTGCCAGCAGTTTACCTTCCGGAACTAACTATGGCTACACCTTC	CASSLPSGTNYGYTF
.	.	TRBV20-1	TRBJ1-5	17	TGCAGTGCTACAGGCGAAATACGGTCGAATAGCAATCAGCCCCAGCATTTT	CSATGEIRSNSNQPQHF
.	.	TRBV20-1	TRBJ2-3	15	TGCAGTGCTAGAGAAGGCGGGGCCGGGTCAGATACGCAGTATTTT	CSAREGGAGSDTQYF
.	.	TRBV11-2	TRBJ2-1	15	TGTGCCAGCACCCAGGGTGGCATGGGTGTGAATGAGCAGTTCTTC	CASTQGGMGVNEQFF
few	.	TRBV15	TRBJ2-2	13	TGTGCCACCAGCAGGGGGTCGACCGGGGAGCTGTTTTTT	CATSRGSTGELFF
.	.	TRBV15	TRBJ2-1	15	TGTGCCACCAGCAGAGATCGCGCTCCTTACAATGAGCAGTTCTTC	CATSRDRAPYNEQFF
.	TRBD2	TRBV3-1	TRBJ2-1	17	TGTGCCAGCAGCCAAATTGGGACTAGCGGGGGCTACAATGAGCAGTTCTTC	CASSQIGTSGGYNEQFF
many	.	TRBV7-2	TRBJ2-5	13	TGTGCCAGCACCTTCCCGGCGGGGGAGACCCAGTACTTC	CASTFPAGETQYF
many	.	TRBV20-1	TRBJ1-1	17	TGCAGTGCTAGAGCGGCCGGGACATGGGGGGGTGGCACTGAAGCTTTCTTT	CSARAAGTWGGGTEAFF
.	.	TRBV7-9	TRBJ1-3	11	TGTGCCAGCAGCAGCGAGGACACCATATATTTT	CASSSEDTIYF